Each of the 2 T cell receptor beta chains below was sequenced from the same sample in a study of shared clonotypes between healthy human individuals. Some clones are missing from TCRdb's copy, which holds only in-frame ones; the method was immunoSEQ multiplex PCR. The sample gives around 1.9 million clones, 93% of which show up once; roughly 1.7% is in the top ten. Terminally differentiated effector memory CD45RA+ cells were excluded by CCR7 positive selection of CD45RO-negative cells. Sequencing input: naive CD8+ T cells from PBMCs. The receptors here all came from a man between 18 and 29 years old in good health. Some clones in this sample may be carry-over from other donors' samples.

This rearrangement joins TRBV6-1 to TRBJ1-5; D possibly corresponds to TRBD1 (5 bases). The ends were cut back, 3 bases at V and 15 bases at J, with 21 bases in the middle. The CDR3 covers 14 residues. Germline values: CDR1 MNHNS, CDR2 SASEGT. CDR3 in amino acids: CASSDRDWDSKGHF. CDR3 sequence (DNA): TGTGCCAGCAGTGATAGGGACTGGGATTCGAAGGGGCATTTT.

The CDR3 loop reads CASSLRQGGGEKLFF. CDR3 DNA sequence: TGCGCCAGCAGCCTTCGACAGGGAGGTGGCGAAAAACTGTTTTTT. The V call is TRBV5-1, the J call TRBJ1-4; 7 bases match TRBD1. V was pared by 4 bases and J by 8 bases, with 11 bases of the junction left unmatched. This CDR3 spans 15 amino acids. The germline V gene has CDR1 SGHRS and CDR2 YFSETQ.